The 31 T cell receptor beta chains in this list originate from one sample, sequenced in a study of T cells after yellow fever vaccination. From the 5' RACE reads, TCRdb called clonotypes with MiXCR, one entry per CDR3 protein. The repertoire holds roughly 320,000 distinct CDR3 sequences, around 10% seen once, with less than 3.5% in the top ten. Sequenced material: CD4+ T cells sorted from PBMCs, taken 45 days after the yellow fever booster vaccination. These receptor sequences come from a man younger than 35 who received the YFV17D yellow fever vaccine.

In its sample, this clonotype was seen a few times. The chain uses TRBV15 and TRBJ2-2; the D gene could be TRBD1 or TRBD2 (6 bases each). Germline V gene lookup returns CDR1 LNHNV and CDR2 YYDKDF (reference sequence). The CDR3 contains 13 residues. Trimming stripped 3 bases from V and 6 bases from J, with 8 bases between. The CDR3 bases are TGTGCCACCAGCAGCGGGGGCTCCGGGGAGCTGTTTTTT. The encoded protein is CATSSGGSGELFF.

This clonotype has ten or more counts. The CDR3 loop is CASSPTGMNTEAFF. As DNA, the CDR3 is TGTGCCAGCTCACCAACAGGGATGAACACTGAAGCTTTCTTT. This chain uses TRBV18 with TRBJ1-1, with D perhaps TRBD1 (6 bases). Germline V gene data show CDR1 as KGHSH and CDR2 as LQKENI. The CDR3 consists of 14 residues. V lost 2 bases and J 0 bases, leaving 7 bases between the germline ends.

This clonotype was detected a few times. The chain couples TRBV6-6 to TRBJ2-6, with 7 bases identical to TRBD1. The CDR3 covers 15 residues. The V and J ends lost 6 bases and 0 bases, in that order; junction bases with no gene match: 2. Germline CDR1 MNHNY, CDR2 SVGAGI (reference sequence). The CDR3 nucleotides are TGTGCCAGCAGGGGGACAGACTCTGGGGCCAACGTCCTGACTTTC. Translation: CASRGTDSGANVLTF.

The V call is TRBV6-2 or TRBV6-3, the J call TRBJ1-2; a possible D gene is TRBD1 (6 bases). The CDR3 has 15 amino acids. Germline V gene sequence: CDR1 MNHEY, CDR2 SVGEGT. Trimming stripped 0 bases from V and 4 bases from J, with 12 bases between. CDR3 residues: CASSYSGQPPYGYTF. In nucleotides, the CDR3 is TGTGCCAGCAGTTACTCCGGACAGCCCCCCTATGGCTACACCTTC.

The chain combines TRBV2 with TRBJ2-2; D is unclear. Germline V gene sequence: CDR1 SNHLY, CDR2 FYNNEI. Trimming pared 8 bases from V and 1 base from J, leaving 8 bases between. The CDR3 has 13 residues. The chain's CDR3 is CASRTENTGELFF. The CDR3 DNA reads TGTGCCAGCCGGACCGAGAACACCGGGGAGCTGTTTTTT.

A few counts support this clonotype. The chain combines TRBV4-3 with TRBJ2-1; D is perhaps TRBD1 (6 bases). The germline V and J ends were trimmed by 0 bases and 4 bases, with 16 bases remaining between them. The V gene's germline CDR1 is LGHNA and CDR2 YSLEER. The CDR3 covers 17 residues. The CDR3, as DNA: TGCGCCAGCAGCCAAGAAAGGGGGACCGGGAAATACAATGAGCAGTTCTTC. It translates to CASSQERGTGKYNEQFF.

Only a few counts were recorded for this clonotype. V gene TRBV18 combines with J gene TRBJ1-1; D unclear. Germline values: CDR1 KGHSH, CDR2 LQKENI. The CDR3 is 13 residues long. V lost 2 bases, J lost 0 bases, and 4 bases lay in between. The CDR3, as DNA: TGTGCCAGCTCACCAGTAGTGAACACTGAAGCTTTCTTT. Translated: CASSPVVNTEAFF.

The gene calls are TRBV2 and TRBJ2-3; either TRBD1 or TRBD2 may fit D (5 bases each). This CDR3 region has 10 residues. Germline-derived CDR1 and CDR2 are SNHLY and FYNNEI. V lost 8 bases and J lost 11, with 11 bases in between. For the CDR3, the DNA is TGTGCCAGCTCCGGGGCAATGCAGTATTTT. It encodes CASSGAMQYF.

This clonotype was seen ten or more times. V and J are TRBV7-3 and TRBJ2-3, with D possibly being TRBD1 (6 bases). This CDR3 is 14 amino acids long. V lost 2 bases to trimming and J lost 5 bases, with 11 bases between them. Germline values: CDR1 SGHTA, CDR2 FQGTGA. CDR3 amino acids: CASSLEGERDTQYF. The CDR3 DNA reads TGTGCCAGCAGCTTAGAGGGGGAGAGAGATACGCAGTATTTT.

This clonotype was seen only a few times. The V gene is TRBV6-6, the J gene TRBJ2-3; D tentatively reads TRBD1 or TRBD2 (7 bases each). With 5 bases removed from V and 0 bases from J, the gap between germline ends came to 15 bases. This CDR3 contains 16 residues. From germline, CDR1 is MNHNY and CDR2 SVGAGI (reference sequence). CDR3 sequence reads: CASSPQGGVSTDTQYF. Here the CDR3 DNA reads TGTGCCAGCAGTCCCCAGGGGGGGGTCAGCACAGATACGCAGTATTTT.

This clonotype was observed many times. The rearrangement uses TRBV5-1 and TRBJ2-3, with D uncertain. Germline V gene data show CDR1 as SGHRS and CDR2 as YFSETQ. V shed 0 bases and J shed 0 bases, with 8 bases lying between them. This CDR3 is built from 15 residues. CDR3 residues: CASSLAPRSTDTQYF. CDR3 sequence (DNA): TGCGCCAGCAGCTTGGCGCCCAGAAGCACAGATACGCAGTATTTT. The variable domain in full, completed from reference TRBV5-1 and TRBJ2-3, reads KAGVTQTPRYLIKTRGQQVTLSCSPISGHRSVSWYQQTPGQGLQFLFEYFSETQRNKGNFPGRFSGRQFSNSRSEMNVSTLELGDSALYLCASSLAPRSTDTQYFGPGTRLTVL.

This clonotype was observed a few times. The chain recombines TRBV24-1 with TRBJ2-7; TRBD2 aligns across 12 bases. With 3 bases clipped from V and 2 bases from J, the junction kept 4 bases outside the gene matches. The CDR3 contains 16 residues. Germline assignment: CDR1 KGHDR and CDR2 SFDVKD. The CDR3: CATSDRTSGTTYEQYV. CDR3 DNA: TGTGCCACCAGTGATCGGACTAGCGGGACCACCTACGAGCAGTACGTC.

The chain couples TRBV12-3 or TRBV12-4 to TRBJ1-6, with 8 positions matching TRBD1. The CDR3 spans 15 residues. V shed 3 bases, J shed 8 bases, and the junction held 6 bases outside the gene matches. In nucleotides, the CDR3 is TGTGCCAGCAGTTTTGGTCAGGGGGCCCATTCACCCCTCCACTTT. Its translation is CASSFGQGAHSPLHF.

This rearrangement joins TRBV29-1 to TRBJ1-1, with D unclear. Germline CDR1 SQVTM, CDR2 ANQGSEA. This CDR3 has 12 residues. The V and J ends lost 7 bases and 2 bases respectively, with 11 bases between them. The CDR3 nucleotides are TGCAGCGCGGGAGGCGGAAACACTGAAGCTTTCTTT. It encodes CSAGGGNTEAFF.

With regard to this clonotype: Germline and junction disagree at one end, which may indicate a read error. In DNA, the CDR3 is TGTGCCCGCAGCTTGCTAGCCAGCACAGATACGCAGTATTTT. As protein: CARSLLASTDTQYF. The chain has TRBV7-7 and TRBJ2-3, with TRBD2 as a possible D gene (5 bases). The CDR3 extends over 14 amino acids. From germline, CDR1 is SSHAT and CDR2 FNYEAQ (reference sequence).

This clonotype was counted only a few times. This chain's CDR3 is CASSLIGEAFF. Here the CDR3 DNA reads TGTGCCAGCAGTTTGATAGGGGAAGCTTTCTTT. V usage is TRBV12-3 or TRBV12-4 and J usage is TRBJ1-1; D gene uncertain. The CDR3 has 11 residues. Trimming removed 3 bases from V and 8 bases from J, with 7 bases in between.

V is TRBV4-3 and J is TRBJ2-7; TRBD1 aligns across 8 bases. V gave up 1 base and J gave up 3 bases; unmatched junction bases: 5. The CDR3 is 15 residues long. The germline gives CDR1 LGHNA, CDR2 YSLEER. The CDR3 reads CASSQGGQGDYEQYF. The DNA of the CDR3 is TGCGCCAGCAGCCAAGGCGGACAGGGAGACTACGAGCAGTACTTC.

The table lists this clonotype with a few counts. V and J are TRBV20-1 and TRBJ2-7; the match to TRBD1 covers 9 bases. There are 13 residues in the CDR3. V was clipped by 6 bases and J by 4 bases; unmatched bases: 7. Germline CDR1 reads DFQATT; CDR2 reads SNEGSKA (reference sequence). The chain's CDR3 is CSALLGQGYEQYF. CDR3 bases: TGCAGTGCGCTACTGGGACAGGGTTACGAGCAGTACTTC.

The chain is built from TRBV5-6 and TRBJ1-5, with D perhaps matching TRBD1 (6 bases). The V gene's germline CDR1 is SGHDT and CDR2 YYEEEE. The CDR3 has 16 residues. V lost 4 bases to trimming and J lost 9 bases, with 23 bases between them. The CDR3 sequence is CASSLLGGADNGPQHF. CDR3 nucleotides: TGTGCCAGCAGCCTCTTGGGGGGGGCCGACAATGGGCCCCAGCATTTT.

This chain uses TRBV20-1 with TRBJ2-2; 14 bases map to TRBD2. With 6 bases clipped from V and 4 bases from J, the junction kept 7 bases outside the gene matches. The CDR3 has 16 residues. Germline V lookup: CDR1 DFQATT, CDR2 SNEGSKA (reference sequence). The CDR3 loop is CSAGTSGGYRTGELFF. Here the CDR3 DNA reads TGCAGTGCGGGGACTAGCGGGGGCTATCGCACCGGGGAGCTGTTTTTT.

This clonotype was picked up a small number of times. The chain links TRBV28 to TRBJ1-5; a possible D gene is TRBD1 (6 bases). From germline, CDR1 is MDHEN and CDR2 SYDVKM. The CDR3 has 17 amino acids. V was trimmed by 4 bases and J by 0 bases, leaving 16 bases between them. The CDR3 sequence: CASSSYYRVTSNQPQHF. CDR3 coding DNA: TGTGCCAGCAGTTCCTACTACAGGGTAACTAGCAATCAGCCCCAGCATTTT.

This clonotype occurred a few times. This rearrangement joins TRBV3-1 to TRBJ1-5; D uncertain. Looked up from germline, CDR1 is LGHDT and CDR2 is YNNKEL (reference sequence). Trimming shortened V by 1 base and J by 8 bases, and 9 bases separated the two germline ends. The CDR3 is made up of 13 amino acids. The chain's CDR3 is CASSQGFGKPQHF. The CDR3 nucleotides read TGTGCCAGCAGCCAAGGGTTCGGTAAGCCCCAGCATTTT.

The sample holds a few counts of this clonotype. V and J are TRBV28 and TRBJ1-6; D possibly corresponds to TRBD1 (6 bases). CDR3 length equals 14 residues. V was shortened by 5 bases and J by 6 bases, with 11 bases between the two germline ends. Germline assignment: CDR1 MDHEN and CDR2 SYDVKM. CDR3 in amino acids: CASSAGVTNSPLHF. CDR3 coding DNA: TGTGCCAGCAGTGCAGGGGTTACTAATTCACCCCTCCACTTT. Combining the CDR3 with reference TRBV28 and TRBJ1-6 gives the whole variable domain DVKVTQSSRYLVKRTGEKVFLECVQDMDHENMFWYRQDPGLGLRLIYFSYDVKMKEKGDIPEGYSVSREKKERFSLILESASTNQTSMYLCASSAGVTNSPLHFGNGTRLTVT.

This clonotype appeared a few times. The chain is built from TRBV6-2 or TRBV6-3 and TRBJ2-7; D call uncertain. From germline, CDR1 is MNHEY and CDR2 SVGEGT. The V end lost 5 bases, the J end lost 1 base, and 30 bases lay between the germline ends. This CDR3 is 20 amino acids long. The CDR3 sequence: CASSPNRARINKVASYEQYV. CDR3 bases: TGTGCCAGCAGTCCAAACCGGGCCAGGATCAATAAGGTGGCATCCTACGAGCAGTACGTC.

This clonotype showed up just a few times. This chain connects TRBV7-9 to TRBJ1-5; the D is unclear. V dropped 5 bases and J dropped 9 bases, with 11 bases sitting between them. The CDR3 sequence is 12 residues long. The germline V gene has CDR1 SEHNR and CDR2 FQNEAQ (reference sequence). CDR3 loop: CASSPGPGPQHF. The CDR3 DNA follows: TGTGCCAGCAGCCCCGGGCCTGGGCCCCAGCATTTT.

The chain employs TRBV30 and TRBJ2-3; the D is unclear. CDR3 length: 11 amino acids. Trimming took 1 base from V and 2 from J, leaving 1 base between them. Germline CDR1 and CDR2: GTSNPN and SVGIG (reference sequence). The CDR3 here is CAWSATDTQYF. The DNA for the CDR3 is TGTGCCTGGAGTGCCACAGATACGCAGTATTTT. The whole variable domain, filled in from reference TRBV30 and TRBJ2-3, reads SQTIHQWPATLVQPVGSPLSLECTVEGTSNPNLYWYRQAAGRGLQLLFYSVGIGQISSEVPQNLSASRPQDRQFILSSKKLLLSDSGFYLCAWSATDTQYFGPGTRLTVL.

This clonotype was counted between two and nine times. The chain has TRBV7-2 and TRBJ1-4, with D possibly being TRBD1 (5 bases). Germline V CDR1 and CDR2: SGHTA, FQGNSA. V was shortened by 4 bases and J by 14 bases, with 20 bases between the two germline ends. The CDR3 has 14 residues. The CDR3 DNA follows: TGTGCCAGCAGCTCCTTCGAGTTGGGGGGTCGGCTGTTTTTT. Protein: CASSSFELGGRLFF.

This clonotype was observed many times. V is TRBV7-9 and J is TRBJ1-1; the D is unclear. CDR1 is SEHNR, CDR2 FQNEAQ, per germline (reference sequence). V shed 3 bases and J shed 2 bases, with 10 bases lying between them. CDR3 size: 14 residues. DNA of the CDR3: TGTGCCAGCAGCTTGCAGGACGGAAACACTGAAGCTTTCTTT. Protein sequence: CASSLQDGNTEAFF.

The rearrangement joins TRBV28 to TRBJ1-6; D gene uncertain. With 0 bases removed from V and 7 bases from J, the gap between germline ends came to 1 base. The CDR3 runs to 12 residues. Germline values: CDR1 MDHEN, CDR2 SYDVKM. The CDR3 DNA follows: TGTGCCAGCAGTTTATGGAATTCACCCCTCCACTTT. Protein sequence: CASSLWNSPLHF.

This clonotype occurred a few times. The chain is built from TRBV29-1 and TRBJ1-1; 8 bases agree with TRBD1. The germline gives CDR1 SQVTM, CDR2 ANQGSEA. The CDR3 covers 12 residues. The V gene end was trimmed by 7 bases and the J gene end by 1 base; junction bases not matched to a gene: 2. CDR3 amino acids: CSGQGWNTEAFF. The CDR3 coding sequence is TGCAGCGGACAGGGGTGGAACACTGAAGCTTTCTTT.

The rearrangement links TRBV9 to TRBJ2-2; D not resolved. V gave up 1 base and J gave up 4 bases, with 14 bases separating them. From germline, CDR1 is SGDLS and CDR2 YYNGEE. The CDR3 spans 16 residues. CDR3 nucleotide sequence: TGTGCCAGCAGCGTAATGGAGTCAGCCACCACCGGGGAGCTGTTTTTT. Residues: CASSVMESATTGELFF.